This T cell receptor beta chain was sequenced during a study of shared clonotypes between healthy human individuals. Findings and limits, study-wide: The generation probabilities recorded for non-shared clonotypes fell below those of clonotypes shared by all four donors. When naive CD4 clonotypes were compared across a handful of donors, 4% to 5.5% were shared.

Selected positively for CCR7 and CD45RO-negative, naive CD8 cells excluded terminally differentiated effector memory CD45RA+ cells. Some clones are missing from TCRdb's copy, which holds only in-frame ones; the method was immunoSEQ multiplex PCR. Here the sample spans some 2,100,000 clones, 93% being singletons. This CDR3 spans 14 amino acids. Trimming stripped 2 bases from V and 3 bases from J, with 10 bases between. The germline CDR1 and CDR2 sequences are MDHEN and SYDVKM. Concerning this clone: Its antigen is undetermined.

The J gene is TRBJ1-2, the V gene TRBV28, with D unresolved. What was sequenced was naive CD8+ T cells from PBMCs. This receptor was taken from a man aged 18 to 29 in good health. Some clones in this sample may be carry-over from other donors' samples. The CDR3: CASSLKGSYYGYTF. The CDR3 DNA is TGTGCCAGCAGTTTAAAGGGATCTTACTATGGCTACACCTTC.